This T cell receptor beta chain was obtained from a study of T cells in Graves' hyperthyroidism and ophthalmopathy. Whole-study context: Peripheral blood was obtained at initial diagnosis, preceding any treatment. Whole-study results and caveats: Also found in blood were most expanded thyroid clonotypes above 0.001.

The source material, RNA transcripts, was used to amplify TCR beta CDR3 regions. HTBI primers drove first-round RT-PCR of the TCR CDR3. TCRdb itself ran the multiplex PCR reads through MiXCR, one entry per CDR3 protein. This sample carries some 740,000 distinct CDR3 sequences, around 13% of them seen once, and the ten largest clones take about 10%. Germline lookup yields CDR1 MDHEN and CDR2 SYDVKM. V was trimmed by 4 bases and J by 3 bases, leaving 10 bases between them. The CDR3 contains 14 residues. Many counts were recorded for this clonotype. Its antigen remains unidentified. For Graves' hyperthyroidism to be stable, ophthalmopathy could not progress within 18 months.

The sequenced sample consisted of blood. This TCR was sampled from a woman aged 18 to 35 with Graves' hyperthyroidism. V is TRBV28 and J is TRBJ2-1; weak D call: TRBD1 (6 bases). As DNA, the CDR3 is TGTGCCAGCAGTTATTCGACAGGCTACAATGAGCAGTTCTTC. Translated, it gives CASSYSTGYNEQFF.